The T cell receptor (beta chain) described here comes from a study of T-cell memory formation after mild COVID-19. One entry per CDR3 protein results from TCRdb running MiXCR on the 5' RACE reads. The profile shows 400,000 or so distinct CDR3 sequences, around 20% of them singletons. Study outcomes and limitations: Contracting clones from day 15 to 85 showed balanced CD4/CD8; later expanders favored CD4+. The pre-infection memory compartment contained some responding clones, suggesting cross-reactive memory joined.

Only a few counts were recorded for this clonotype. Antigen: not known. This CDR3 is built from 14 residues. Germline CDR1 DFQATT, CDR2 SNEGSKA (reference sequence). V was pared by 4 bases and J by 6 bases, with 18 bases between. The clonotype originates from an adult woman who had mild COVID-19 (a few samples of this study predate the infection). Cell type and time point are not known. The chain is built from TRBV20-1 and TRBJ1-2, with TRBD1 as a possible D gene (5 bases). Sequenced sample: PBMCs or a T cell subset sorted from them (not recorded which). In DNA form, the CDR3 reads TGCAGTGCTACCCAAGGGGCGAGGGGAAATGGCTACACCTTC. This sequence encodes CSATQGARGNGYTF.